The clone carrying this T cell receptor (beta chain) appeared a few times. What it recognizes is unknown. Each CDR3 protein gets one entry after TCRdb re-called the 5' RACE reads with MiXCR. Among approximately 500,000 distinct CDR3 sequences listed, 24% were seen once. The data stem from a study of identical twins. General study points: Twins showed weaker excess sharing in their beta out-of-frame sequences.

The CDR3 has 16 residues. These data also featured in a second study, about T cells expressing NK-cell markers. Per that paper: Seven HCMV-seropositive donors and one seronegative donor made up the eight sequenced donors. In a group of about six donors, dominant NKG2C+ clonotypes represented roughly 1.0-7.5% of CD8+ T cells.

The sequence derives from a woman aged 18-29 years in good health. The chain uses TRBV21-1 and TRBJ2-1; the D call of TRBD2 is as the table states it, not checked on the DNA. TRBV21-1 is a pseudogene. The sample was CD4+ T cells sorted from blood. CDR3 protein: CASRRDSGKKHNEQFF. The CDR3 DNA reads TGTGCCAGCAGAAGGGATAGCGGGAAGAAACACAATGAGCAGTTCTTC.